This T cell receptor beta chain is drawn from a study of spatial heterogeneity in lung cancer. Sample time point: sample taken at primary tumor resection. Unsorted whole RNA from tumor, nontumor lung or frozen PBMC underwent sequencing. This clonotype was seen only a few times. Its target is unknown. V shed 7 bases and J 0 bases; nucleotides not matched to a gene: 6. The CDR3 runs to 15 residues. From germline, CDR1 is MDHEN and CDR2 SYDVKM. General study findings and limits: There were more appearances of ubiquitous expanded tumor TCRs in blood at resection than at follow-up.

MiXCR was run by TCRdb on the 5' RACE reads, yielding one entry per CDR3 protein. This table has around 89,000 distinct CDR3 sequences, about an eighth appearing once. This sequence joins TRBV28 and TRBJ2-1; TRBD2 matches at 7 bases. This clonotype originated in a male donor with early-stage non-small cell lung cancer. The specimen comprised PBMCs, sampled at surgery. The CDR3 sequence: CASILGGGSYNEQFF. In nucleotides, the CDR3 is TGTGCCAGCATCCTGGGGGGGGGCTCCTACAATGAGCAGTTCTTC.